These T cell receptor beta chains were read from a single sample in a study of technical replicates of blood from a few donors. Only in-frame clones appear in the TCRdb table, and some are missing; sequencing was by immunoSEQ multiplex PCR. The data hold 12,000 or so clones, with roughly nine tenths observed a single time. Sequences were obtained from PBMCs. The receptors here all came from a human donor in good health. CDR3s include the opening cysteine and the closing phenylalanine or tryptophan. A D gene is named only where the DNA matches it firmly. Where a row states a size, it is once, few, many or the class of an expanded clone; other rows omit it.

size | J | length | V | D | DNA | CDR3
- | TRBJ2-6 | 14 | TRBV6-4 | - | TGTGCCAGCAGTCAGGGATTGGGGGCCAACGTCCTGACTTTC | CASSQGLGANVLTF
- | TRBJ2-1 | 15 | TRBV2 | - | TGTGCCAGCAGTGATAGCCGCCTTTCCTACAATGAGCAGTTCTTC | CASSDSRLSYNEQFF
- | TRBJ1-2 | 16 | TRBV10-3 | - | TGTGCCATCAGTGAGAACTCCGGGGTAAGGTCTTATGGCTACACCTTC | CAISENSGVRSYGYTF
- | TRBJ2-6 | 16 | TRBV29-1 | TRBD1 | TGCAGCGCCTCACAGGGGCGGCGCACTGGGGCCAACGTCCTGACTTTC | CSASQGRRTGANVLTF
- | TRBJ1-1 | 14 | TRBV6-1 | - | TGTGCCAGCAGTGACCTAACAGGGAACACTGAAGCTTTCTTT | CASSDLTGNTEAFF
- | TRBJ2-7 | 13 | TRBV14 | - | TGTGCCAGCAGCCAAGTTGTGGGGGGCGAGCAGTACTTC | CASSQVVGGEQYF
- | TRBJ2-1 | 14 | TRBV5-1 | - | TGCGCCAGCAGCCAGCAGGTTGGCAACAATGAGCAGTTCTTC | CASSQQVGNNEQFF
once | TRBJ1-5 | 18 | TRBV5-4 | TRBD1 | TGTGCCAGCAGCTTGGCCCTGTATGGACAGGGCGTAAATCAGCCCCAGCATTTT | CASSLALYGQGVNQPQHF
- | TRBJ1-2 | 14 | TRBV10-1 | TRBD1 | TGCGCCAGCAGTGATGGGACAGGCGCATATGGCTACACCTTC | CASSDGTGAYGYTF
- | TRBJ2-7 | 13 | TRBV5-1 | TRBD1 | TGCGCCAGCAGACTAGACAGGGTGAGCGAGCAGTACTTC | CASRLDRVSEQYF
- | TRBJ2-3 | 16 | TRBV27 | TRBD2 | TGTGCCAGCAGTTTATCTGGGACTAGCGGGAGAGATACGCAGTATTTT | CASSLSGTSGRDTQYF
- | TRBJ2-2 | 16 | TRBV13 | TRBD2 | TGTGCCAGCAGCCCTAGGACTAGCGGGAGGGCCGGGGAGCTGTTTTTT | CASSPRTSGRAGELFF
- | TRBJ1-1 | 15 | TRBV18 | - | TGTGCCAGCTCACCGCGGTCAGCGGTGAACACTGAAGCTTTCTTT | CASSPRSAVNTEAFF
- | TRBJ2-1 | 16 | TRBV5-8 | TRBD2 | TGTGCCAGCAGCTTGGCCGGAGCGGGAGCGAACAATGAGCAGTTCTTC | CASSLAGAGANNEQFF
few | TRBJ2-7 | 15 | TRBV6-5 | TRBD2 | TGTGCCAGCAGCCCTCTTGCAGCGGGGGACTACGAGCAGTACTTC | CASSPLAAGDYEQYF
few | TRBJ1-5 | 14 | TRBV19 | TRBD1 | TGTGCCAGTCTTTTACGGCAGGGGGACCAGCCCCAGCATTTT | CASLLRQGDQPQHF
- | TRBJ1-2 | 13 | TRBV10-2 | - | TGCGCCAGCAGTGAGTTAGCAGGGGTCGGCTACACCTTC | CASSELAGVGYTF
- | TRBJ2-3 | 17 | TRBV9 | TRBD2 | TGTGCCAGCAGCACGGGACGGGGACTAGCGGGAGCAGATACGCAGTATTTT | CASSTGRGLAGADTQYF
- | TRBJ1-4 | 16 | TRBV4-1 | TRBD1 | TGCGCCAGCAGTTACGGACAGGCCGAGGGGAATGAAAAACTGTTTTTT | CASSYGQAEGNEKLFF
- | TRBJ2-7 | 15 | TRBV6-1 | TRBD1 | TGTGCCAGCAGTGAAGGGCAGGGGGCCTCCTACGAGCAGTACTTC | CASSEGQGASYEQYF
- | TRBJ2-5 | 12 | TRBV18 | - | TGTGCCAGCTCACCCGCCAGTGAGACCCAGTACTTC | CASSPASETQYF
- | TRBJ2-2 | 16 | TRBV5-1 | - | TGCGCCAGCAGCTTTGGAGGGGCCGCGAACACCGGGGAGCTGTTTTTT | CASSFGGAANTGELFF
few | TRBJ2-7 | 14 | TRBV6-1 | TRBD2 | TGTGCCAGCAGTGAAGGGGGAGGGGCCTACGAGCAGTACTTC | CASSEGGGAYEQYF
- | TRBJ2-1 | 12 | TRBV27 | - | TGTGCCAGCAGTCCCCGGGCGGGGGAGCAGTTCTTC | CASSPRAGEQFF
- | TRBJ1-5 | 13 | TRBV30 | TRBD1 | TGTGCCTGGGACCGAGGGGGCGGTCAGCCCCAGCATTTT | CAWDRGGGQPQHF
- | TRBJ2-2 | 15 | TRBV27 | - | TGTGCCAGCACGGGGGGGACAGGGCGTCCCGGGGAGCTGTTTTTT | CASTGGTGRPGELFF
- | TRBJ2-1 | 14 | TRBV19 | - | TGTGCCAGTAGTATCCTGGGAGGACGGGGAGAGCAGTTCTTC | CASSILGGRGEQFF
- | TRBJ2-7 | 15 | TRBV6-4 | TRBD1 | TGTGCCAGCAGCCTGGGGACAGGGCTCTCCTACGAGCAGTACTTC | CASSLGTGLSYEQYF
once | TRBJ1-3 | 15 | TRBV5-4 | TRBD1 | TGTGCCAGCAGCCCGGGCTCTGACAGGGGATACACCATATATTTT | CASSPGSDRGYTIYF
- | TRBJ2-2 | 16 | TRBV9 | TRBD1 | TGTGCCAGCAGCGTAGGAGGGGGCCCCGACACCGGGGAGCTGTTTTTT | CASSVGGGPDTGELFF
once | TRBJ2-4 | 15 | TRBV5-1 | TRBD2 | TGCGCCAGCACCACTGGGGGGGGAGGGAGAAACATTCAGTACTTC | CASTTGGGGRNIQYF
- | TRBJ2-1 | 17 | TRBV19 | TRBD2 | TGTGCCAGTAGTATAGGAGGTAGCGGGAGTTCCTACAATGAGCAGTTCTTC | CASSIGGSGSSYNEQFF
once | TRBJ2-1 | 13 | TRBV7-9 | - | TGTGCCAGCAGCTTATTATCCGGCAATGAGCAGTTCTTC | CASSLLSGNEQFF
- | TRBJ2-7 | 14 | TRBV28 | TRBD1 | TGTGCCAGTAGGACAGGGGCGTTCCCCTACGAGCAGTACTTC | CASRTGAFPYEQYF
- | TRBJ2-3 | 17 | TRBV6-4 | TRBD2 | TGTGCCAGCAGTGACTCATTGGGAGCGGGAGGGCTAGATACGCAGTATTTT | CASSDSLGAGGLDTQYF
- | TRBJ2-5 | 16 | TRBV18 | TRBD1 | TGTGCCAGCTCACCTATTACAGGGGGCAACGGAGAGACCCAGTACTTC | CASSPITGGNGETQYF
- | TRBJ2-5 | 17 | TRBV6-1 | TRBD1 | TGTGCCAGCAGTGGACAGGGGGCTCGAACTTATGGGGAGACCCAGTACTTC | CASSGQGARTYGETQYF
- | TRBJ1-5 | 14 | TRBV27 | - | TGTGCCAGCCAAAGGGGGGGTGGGGGGCAGCCCCAGCATTTT | CASQRGGGGQPQHF